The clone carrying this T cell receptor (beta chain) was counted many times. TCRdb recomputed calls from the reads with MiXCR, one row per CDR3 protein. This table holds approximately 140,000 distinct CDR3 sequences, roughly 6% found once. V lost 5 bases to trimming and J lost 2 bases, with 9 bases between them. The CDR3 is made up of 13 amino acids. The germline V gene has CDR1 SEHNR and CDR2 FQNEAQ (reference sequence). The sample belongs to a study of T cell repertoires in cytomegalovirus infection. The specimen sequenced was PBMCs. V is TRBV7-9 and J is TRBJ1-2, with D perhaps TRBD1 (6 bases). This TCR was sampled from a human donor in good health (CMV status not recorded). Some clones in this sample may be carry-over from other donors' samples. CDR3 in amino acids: CASSDRLNYGYTF. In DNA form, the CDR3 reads TGTGCCAGCAGCGACAGGCTCAACTATGGCTACACCTTC.